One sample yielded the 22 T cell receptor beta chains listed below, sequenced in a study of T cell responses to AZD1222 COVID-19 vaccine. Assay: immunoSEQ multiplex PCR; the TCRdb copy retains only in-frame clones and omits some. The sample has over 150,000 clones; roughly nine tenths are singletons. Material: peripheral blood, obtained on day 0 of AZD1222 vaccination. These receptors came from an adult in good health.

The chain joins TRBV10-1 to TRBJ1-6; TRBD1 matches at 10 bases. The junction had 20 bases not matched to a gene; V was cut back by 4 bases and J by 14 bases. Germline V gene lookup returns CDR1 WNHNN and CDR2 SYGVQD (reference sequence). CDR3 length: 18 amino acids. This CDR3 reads CASSVKLIVGDRGLTLHF. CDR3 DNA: TGCGCCAGCAGTGTAAAGTTAATCGTCGGGGACAGGGGTTTAACCCTCCACTTT.

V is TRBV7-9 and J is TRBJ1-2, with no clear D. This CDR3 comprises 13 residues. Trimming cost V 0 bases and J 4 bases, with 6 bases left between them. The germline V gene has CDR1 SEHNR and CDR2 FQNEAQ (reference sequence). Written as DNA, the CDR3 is TGTGCCAGCAGCTTAGCCTTGGGCTATGGCTACACCTTC. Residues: CASSLALGYGYTF.

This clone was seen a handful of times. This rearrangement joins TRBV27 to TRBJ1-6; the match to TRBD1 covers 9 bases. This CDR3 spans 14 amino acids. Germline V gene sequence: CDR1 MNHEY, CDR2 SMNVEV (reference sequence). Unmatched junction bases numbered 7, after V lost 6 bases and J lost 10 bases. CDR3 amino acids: CASSMGQGRSPLHF. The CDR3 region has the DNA TGTGCCAGCAGCATGGGACAGGGTCGGTCACCCCTCCACTTT.

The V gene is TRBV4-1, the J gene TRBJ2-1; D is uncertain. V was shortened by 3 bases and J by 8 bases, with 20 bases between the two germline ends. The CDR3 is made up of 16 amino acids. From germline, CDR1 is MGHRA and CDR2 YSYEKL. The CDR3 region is CASSHGPGKRNDEQFF. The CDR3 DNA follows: TGCGCCAGCAGCCACGGTCCTGGAAAGCGAAACGATGAGCAGTTCTTC.

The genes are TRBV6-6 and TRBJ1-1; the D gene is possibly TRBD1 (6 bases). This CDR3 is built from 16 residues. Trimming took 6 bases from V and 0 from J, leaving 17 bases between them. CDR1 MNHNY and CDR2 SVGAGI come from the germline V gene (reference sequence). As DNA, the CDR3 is TGTGCCAGCAGGGACCAGGGGCAGCTTATGAACACTGAAGCTTTCTTT. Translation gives CASRDQGQLMNTEAFF.

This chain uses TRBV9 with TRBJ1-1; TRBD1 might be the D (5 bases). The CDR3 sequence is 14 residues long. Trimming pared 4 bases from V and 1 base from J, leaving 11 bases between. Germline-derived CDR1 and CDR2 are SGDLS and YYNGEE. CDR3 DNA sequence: TGTGCCAGCAGCAGGAATCAGGGGAACACTGAAGCTTTCTTT. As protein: CASSRNQGNTEAFF.

DNA of the CDR3: TGCGCCAGCAGCCAAGCAACAGGGGGCATTGGCACCGGGGAGCTGTTTTTT. It encodes CASSQATGGIGTGELFF. The V call is TRBV4-1, the J call TRBJ2-2, with 9 bases that match TRBD1. V lost 1 base, J lost 4 bases, and 7 bases stayed unmatched. The V gene's germline CDR1 is MGHRA and CDR2 YSYEKL. The CDR3 consists of 17 residues.

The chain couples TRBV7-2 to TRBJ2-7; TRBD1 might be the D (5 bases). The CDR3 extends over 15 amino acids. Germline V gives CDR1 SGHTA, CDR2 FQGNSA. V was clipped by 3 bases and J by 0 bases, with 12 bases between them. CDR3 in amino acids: CASSFLGVFSYEQYF. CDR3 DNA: TGTGCCAGCAGCTTTTTAGGGGTTTTCTCCTACGAGCAGTACTTC.

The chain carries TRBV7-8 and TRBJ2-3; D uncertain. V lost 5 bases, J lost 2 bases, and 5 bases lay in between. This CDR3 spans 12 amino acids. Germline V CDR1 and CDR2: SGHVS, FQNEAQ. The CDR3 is CASSHYTDTQYF. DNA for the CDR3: TGTGCCAGCAGCCATTACACAGATACGCAGTATTTT.

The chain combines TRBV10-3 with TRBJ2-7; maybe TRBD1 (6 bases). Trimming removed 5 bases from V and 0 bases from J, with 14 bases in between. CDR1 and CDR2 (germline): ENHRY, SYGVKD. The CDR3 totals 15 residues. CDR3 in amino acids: CAISQGDRTSYEQYF. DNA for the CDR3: TGTGCCATCAGTCAGGGAGACAGGACCTCCTACGAGCAGTACTTC.

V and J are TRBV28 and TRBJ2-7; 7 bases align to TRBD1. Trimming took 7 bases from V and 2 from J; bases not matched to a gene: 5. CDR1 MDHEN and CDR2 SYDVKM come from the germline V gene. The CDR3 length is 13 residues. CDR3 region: CASKGTVTYEQYF. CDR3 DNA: TGTGCCAGCAAAGGGACAGTAACCTACGAGCAGTACTTC.

The CDR3 loop reads CAISRDGSSGNTIYF. Written as DNA, the CDR3 is TGTGCCATCAGCAGGGACGGGAGCTCTGGAAACACCATATATTTT. The chain combines TRBV10-3 with TRBJ1-3, with TRBD1 as a possible D gene (5 bases). This CDR3 is built from 15 residues. Germline V lookup: CDR1 ENHRY, CDR2 SYGVKD. V dropped 6 bases and J dropped 0 bases, with 12 bases sitting between them.

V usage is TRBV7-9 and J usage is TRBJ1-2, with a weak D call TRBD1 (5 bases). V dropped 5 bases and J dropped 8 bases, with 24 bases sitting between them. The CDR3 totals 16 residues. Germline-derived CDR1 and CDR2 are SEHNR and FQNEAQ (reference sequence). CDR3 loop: CASSPTLAGQIDGYTF. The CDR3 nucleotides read TGTGCCAGCAGCCCTACCTTGGCAGGGCAGATAGACGGCTACACCTTC.

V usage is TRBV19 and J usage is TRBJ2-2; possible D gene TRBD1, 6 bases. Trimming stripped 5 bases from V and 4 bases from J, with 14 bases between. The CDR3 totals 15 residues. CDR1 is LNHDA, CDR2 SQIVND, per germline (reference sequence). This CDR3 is CASSVDRSPTGELFF. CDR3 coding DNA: TGTGCCAGTAGTGTGGACAGAAGCCCCACCGGGGAGCTGTTTTTT.

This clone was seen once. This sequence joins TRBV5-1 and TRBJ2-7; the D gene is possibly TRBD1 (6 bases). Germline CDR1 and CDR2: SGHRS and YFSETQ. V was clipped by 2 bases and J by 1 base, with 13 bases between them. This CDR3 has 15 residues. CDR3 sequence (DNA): TGCGCCAGCAGCTTTGTGGGGACAAATTCCTACGAGCAGTACTTC. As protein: CASSFVGTNSYEQYF.

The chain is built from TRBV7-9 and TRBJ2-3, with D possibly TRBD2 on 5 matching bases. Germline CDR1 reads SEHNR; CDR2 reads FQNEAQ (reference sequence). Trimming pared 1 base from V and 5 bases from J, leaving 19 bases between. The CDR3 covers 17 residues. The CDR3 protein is CASSLVGRGTIRDTQYF. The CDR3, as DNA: TGTGCCAGCAGCTTAGTAGGCCGGGGAACTATCAGAGATACGCAGTATTTT. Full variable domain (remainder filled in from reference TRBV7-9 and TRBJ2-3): DTGVSQNPRHKITKRGQNVTFRCDPISEHNRLYWYRQTLGQGPEFLTYFQNEAQLEKSRLLSDRFSAERPKGSFSTLEIQRTEQGDSAMYLCASSLVGRGTIRDTQYFGPGTRLTVL.

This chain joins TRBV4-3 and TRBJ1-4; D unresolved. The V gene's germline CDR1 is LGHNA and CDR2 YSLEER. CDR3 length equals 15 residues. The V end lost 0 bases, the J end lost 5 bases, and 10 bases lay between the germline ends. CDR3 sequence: CASSQEAGPNEKLFF. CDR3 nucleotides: TGCGCCAGCAGCCAAGAGGCAGGTCCAAATGAAAAACTGTTTTTT.

CDR3 sequence: CASSQGSGGYEQYF. The CDR3 DNA reads as TGCGCCAGCAGCCAAGGTTCGGGGGGGTACGAGCAGTACTTC. This sequence joins TRBV4-1 and TRBJ2-7; 8 nucleotides agree with TRBD2. The CDR3 loop spans 14 amino acids. CDR1 and CDR2 from the germline V gene are MGHRA and YSYEKL. Trimming at V came to 1 base and at J to 4 bases, leaving 3 bases not matched to a gene.

The CDR3 DNA reads TGCGCCAGCAGCTTGGGATACGGGAGGCAACAAGAGACCCAGTACTTC. It specifies CASSLGYGRQQETQYF. The chain combines TRBV5-1 with TRBJ2-5, with TRBD2 matching 7 bases. V trimming: 0 bases; J trimming: 2 bases; junction bases outside the gene matches: 7. The CDR3 is 16 residues long. Germline CDR1 SGHRS, CDR2 YFSETQ.

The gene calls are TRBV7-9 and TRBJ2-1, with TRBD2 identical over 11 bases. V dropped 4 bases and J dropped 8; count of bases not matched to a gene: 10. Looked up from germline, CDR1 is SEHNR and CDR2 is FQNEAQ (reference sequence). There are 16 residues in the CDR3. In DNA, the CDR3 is TGTGCCAGCAGCTCTAACCGCGGGACTAGCGGCCATGAGCAGTTCTTC. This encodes CASSSNRGTSGHEQFF.

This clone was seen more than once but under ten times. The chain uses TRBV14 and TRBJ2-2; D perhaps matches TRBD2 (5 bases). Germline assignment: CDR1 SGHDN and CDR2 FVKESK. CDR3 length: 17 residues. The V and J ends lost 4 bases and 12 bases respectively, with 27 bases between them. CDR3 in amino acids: CASSPRGYNASRAQLFF. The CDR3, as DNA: TGTGCCAGCAGCCCCCGTGGGTATAACGCTAGCCGGGCTCAGCTGTTTTTT.

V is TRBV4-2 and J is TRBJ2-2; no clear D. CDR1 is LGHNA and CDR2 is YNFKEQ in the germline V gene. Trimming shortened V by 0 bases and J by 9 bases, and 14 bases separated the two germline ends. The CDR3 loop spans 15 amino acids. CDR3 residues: CASSQDRVQFRELFF. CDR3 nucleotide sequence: TGTGCCAGCAGCCAAGATCGGGTGCAGTTTCGGGAGCTGTTTTTT.